This T cell receptor beta chain stems from a study of cytomegalovirus exposure and HLA in healthy donors. The PCR contained 60 Vbeta and 13 Jbeta primers. The assay was immunoSEQ multiplex PCR, and TCRdb's table has in-frame clones only and misses some. The sample lists 90,000 to 110,000 clones; almost 70% were seen once. The CDR3 has 15 amino acids. Germline V CDR1 and CDR2: MNHEY, SVGAGI. V shed 4 bases and J shed 8 bases, with 20 bases lying between them. This clone was recorded only once. The chain couples TRBV6-5 to TRBJ1-1; weak D call: TRBD1 (6 bases). This sequence originates from a man aged 25 to 40 in good health and CMV-seronegative. Sequenced sample: PBMCs. CDR3 sequence reads: CASSSSQAGGQEAFF. CDR3 coding DNA: TGTGCCAGCAGTTCCTCCCAGGCGGGAGGACAGGAAGCTTTCTTT.